The source of this T cell receptor beta chain is a study of chemoradiotherapy in HPV16-positive cancers. Produced via immunoSEQ multiplex PCR; TCRdb's table is partial and in-frame only. The sample carries more than 5,500 clones, more than 60% recorded once. Samples were taken several times over chemoradiotherapy. This CDR3 spans 17 amino acids. The ends were cut back, 4 bases at V and 4 bases at J, with 22 bases in the middle. Germline assignment: CDR1 LGHNA and CDR2 YNFKEQ. This clone was observed a few times. Its antigen is not identified. Study-wide results and limits: In HPV16-positive patients, HPV-responsive T-cell expansion tracked better recurrence-free survival. Only a couple of HPV16-positive patients supplied the functional HPV-specificity definition. Candidate HPV-specific clones and E7-related TCR motifs grew in tumor during treatment.

This specimen was acquired from a patient who underwent chemoradiotherapy. The chain joins TRBV4-2 to TRBJ1-2; D uncertain. The clonotype was recovered from a human donor with HPV-associated anogenital cancer. CDR3 in DNA: TGTGCCAGCAGCCCAACGCTCGCCGGTCGGAGGAGCTATGGCTACACCTTC. It specifies CASSPTLAGRRSYGYTF.